The 4 T cell receptor beta chains given below trace back to one sample, sequenced in a study of T cells in Graves' hyperthyroidism and ophthalmopathy. The CDR3 regions of TCR beta were amplified from RNA transcripts. TCR CDR3 underwent first-round RT-PCR with the HTBI primer set. TCRdb passed the multiplex PCR reads through MiXCR, listing each CDR3 protein once. The data contain hundreds of thousands of distinct CDR3 sequences, about 15% of them singletons. The specimen sequenced was blood. These receptors were taken from a woman aged 30 to 39 with Graves' hyperthyroidism that later progressed to Graves' ophthalmopathy.

The chain combines TRBV11-2 with TRBJ2-1; maybe TRBD2 (5 bases). V was shortened by 1 base and J by 8 bases, with 15 bases between the two germline ends. From germline, CDR1 is SGHAT and CDR2 FQNNGV. This CDR3 is 15 amino acids long. This chain's CDR3 is CASSLVSRPGDEQFF. CDR3 nucleotide sequence: TGTGCCAGCAGCTTAGTTTCTCGGCCCGGGGATGAGCAGTTCTTC. Together with reference TRBV11-2 and TRBJ2-1, the CDR3 gives the full variable domain: EAGVAQSPRYKIIEKRQSVAFWCNPISGHATLYWYQQILGQGPKLLIQFQNNGVVDDSQLPKDRFSAERLKGVDSTLKIQPAKLEDSAVYLCASSLVSRPGDEQFFGPGTRLTVL.

This clonotype was observed at least ten times. The chain carries TRBV7-9 and TRBJ2-3; TRBD1 agrees at 7 bases. Trimming took 5 bases from V and 4 from J; bases not matched to a gene: 9. The CDR3 is 15 amino acids. Per the germline V gene, CDR1 is SEHNR and CDR2 is FQNEAQ (reference sequence). The CDR3 DNA is TGTGCCAGCAGCATCGGGACAGTTGTCGCAGATACGCAGTATTTT. Its protein is CASSIGTVVADTQYF.

This clonotype showed up many times. The chain joins TRBV6-2 or TRBV6-3 to TRBJ2-5; maybe TRBD1 (5 bases). CDR1 MNHEY and CDR2 SVGEGT come from the germline V gene. CDR3 length: 13 residues. V was cut by 4 bases and J by 2 bases, with 8 bases left in between. Written as DNA, the CDR3 is TGTGCCAGCAGTTTCCAGGGTCAAGAGACCCAGTACTTC. Amino acid sequence: CASSFQGQETQYF.

The chain uses TRBV4-1 and TRBJ2-3, with 8 bases lining up with TRBD2. The CDR3 contains 16 residues. Germline loops: CDR1 MGHRA, CDR2 YSYEKL. Trimming cost V 2 bases and J 8 bases; bases outside gene matches: 12. CDR3 sequence: CASSQPTSGPIGTQYF. The DNA for the CDR3 is TGCGCCAGCAGCCAACCAACTAGCGGACCGATAGGTACGCAGTATTTT.